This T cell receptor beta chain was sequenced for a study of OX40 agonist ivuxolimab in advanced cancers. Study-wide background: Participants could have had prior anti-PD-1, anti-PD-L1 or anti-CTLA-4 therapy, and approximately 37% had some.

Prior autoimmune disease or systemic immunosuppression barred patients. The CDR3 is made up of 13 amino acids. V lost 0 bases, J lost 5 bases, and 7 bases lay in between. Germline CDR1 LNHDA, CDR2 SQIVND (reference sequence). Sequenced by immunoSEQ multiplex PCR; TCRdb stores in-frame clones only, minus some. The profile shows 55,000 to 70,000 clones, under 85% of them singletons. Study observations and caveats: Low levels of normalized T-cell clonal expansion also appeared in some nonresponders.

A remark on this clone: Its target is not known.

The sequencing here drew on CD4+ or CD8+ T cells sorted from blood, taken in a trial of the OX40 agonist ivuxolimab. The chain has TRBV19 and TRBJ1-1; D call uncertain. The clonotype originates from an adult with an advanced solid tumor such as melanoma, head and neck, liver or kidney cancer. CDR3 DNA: TGTGCCAGTAGTATAGATCTCGGAACTGAAGCTTTCTTT. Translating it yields CASSIDLGTEAFF.